These 15 T cell receptor beta chains were all obtained from the same sample, sequenced in a study of blood T cell repertoires in COVID-19. The repertoire was sequenced with immunoSEQ multiplex PCR; TCRdb's copy has only in-frame clones and lacks some. The sample records 450,000 or so clones, roughly nine tenths being singletons. Sequencing was performed on peripheral blood. These receptors originate from a young man with COVID-19, enrolled during active disease.

This clone occurred once. The CDR3, as DNA: TGTGCCAGCAGCCAAGGACTAGCGCGACACCAAGAGACCCAGTACTTC. It translates to CASSQGLARHQETQYF. The chain employs TRBV4-2 and TRBJ2-5; TRBD2 agrees at 8 bases. The CDR3 has 16 amino acids. The junction had 4 bases not matched to a gene; V was cut back by 1 base and J by 0 bases. CDR1 is LGHNA and CDR2 is YNFKEQ in the germline V gene.

This clone was recorded at least ten times. The chain combines TRBV2 with TRBJ1-1, with 7 bases identical to TRBD1. From germline, CDR1 is SNHLY and CDR2 FYNNEI. Unmatched junction bases numbered 11, after V lost 6 bases and J lost 4 bases. The CDR3 is 15 amino acids. CDR3 in amino acids: CASSKAGTAGTEAFF. The CDR3 nucleotides are TGTGCCAGCAGCAAAGCCGGGACAGCGGGCACTGAAGCTTTCTTT.

This chain links TRBV11-3 with TRBJ2-7; maybe TRBD2 (5 bases). V lost 6 bases and J lost 0, with 12 bases in between. CDR3 length equals 14 residues. Germline V gives CDR1 SGHNT, CDR2 YENEEA. Here the CDR3 reads CASSSGAGSYEQYF. The CDR3 nucleotides are TGTGCCAGCAGTTCAGGCGCGGGCTCCTACGAGCAGTACTTC.

The rearrangement links TRBV7-3 to TRBJ2-2, with no clear D. The CDR3 spans 13 residues. Per germline, CDR1 SGHTA and CDR2 FQGTGA. The V gene lost 0 bases and the J gene lost 6 bases, with 5 bases spanning the gap. Written as DNA, the CDR3 is TGTGCCAGCAGCTTAACAGCCCCCGGGGAGCTGTTTTTT. It specifies CASSLTAPGELFF.

This clone was picked up one time. This chain uses TRBV9 with TRBJ2-7; TRBD2 is a possible D gene (6 bases). Trimming left V 0 bases short and J 6 bases short, with 16 bases between. There are 15 residues in the CDR3. Per the germline V gene, CDR1 is SGDLS and CDR2 is YYNGEE. The CDR3 nucleotides read TGTGCCAGCAGCGTAGAGTGGTCCACGGAGGGCGAGCAGTACTTC. Translated: CASSVEWSTEGEQYF. The full variable domain, in which reference TRBV9 and TRBJ2-7 provide the parts outside the CDR3, is DSGVTQTPKHLITATGQRVTLRCSPRSGDLSVYWYQQSLDQGLQFLIQYYNGEERAKGNILERFSAQQFPDLHSELNLSSLELGDSALYFCASSVEWSTEGEQYFGPGTRLTVT.

This rearrangement joins TRBV20-1 to TRBJ2-2; 8 bases align to TRBD2. Germline V CDR1 and CDR2: DFQATT, SNEGSKA (reference sequence). V lost 3 bases to trimming and J lost 6 bases; unmatched junction nucleotides: 0. This CDR3 comprises 12 residues. The CDR3 DNA is TGCAGTGCTAGTAGCGGGGCCGGGGAGCTGTTTTTT. It specifies CSASSGAGELFF.

V is TRBV5-4 and J is TRBJ2-1; TRBD2 agrees at 12 bases. CDR1 SGHNT and CDR2 YYREEE come from the germline V gene (reference sequence). The CDR3 is 15 amino acids. The ends lost 3 bases at V and 6 bases at J; junction bases unmatched: 4. The DNA for the CDR3 is TGTGCCAGCAGCTCCGGGACTAGCGGGCCCAATGAGCAGTTCTTC. This sequence encodes CASSSGTSGPNEQFF.

This chain's CDR3 is CASSVNTGGHTDTQYF. In DNA, the CDR3 is TGTGCCAGCAGTGTAAACACAGGGGGGCACACAGATACGCAGTATTTT. The chain couples TRBV25-1 to TRBJ2-3; 8 bases agree with TRBD1. CDR3 length: 16 residues. With 4 bases clipped from V and 2 bases from J, the junction kept 8 bases outside the gene matches. Germline V lookup: CDR1 MGHDK, CDR2 SYGVNS.

The chain uses TRBV3-1 (or the pseudogene TRBV3-2) and TRBJ2-1; TRBD2 matches at 12 bases. Per germline, CDR1 LGHDT and CDR2 YNNKEL (reference sequence). The CDR3 sequence is 17 residues long. V lost 4 bases, J lost 0 bases, and 4 bases stayed unmatched. DNA for the CDR3: TGTGCCAGCAGCCTCCGACTAGCGGGAGTCTCCTACAATGAGCAGTTCTTC. Protein sequence: CASSLRLAGVSYNEQFF.

The rearrangement joins TRBV24-1 to TRBJ2-3; tentative D call: TRBD1 (6 bases). Germline-derived CDR1 and CDR2 are KGHDR and SFDVKD. V was trimmed by 4 bases and J by 5 bases, leaving 12 bases between them. This CDR3 has 14 residues. The CDR3 reads CATSESGHQDTQYF. CDR3 coding DNA: TGTGCCACCAGTGAATCGGGACATCAAGATACGCAGTATTTT.

The V gene is TRBV12-3 or TRBV12-4, the J gene TRBJ2-3; D call uncertain. Between the trimmed V and J ends, which lost 8 bases and 0 bases, there was a span of 9 bases. The CDR3 consists of 13 residues. The CDR3 DNA follows: TGTGCCAGCCGAAAGCTAAGCACAGATACGCAGTATTTT. Translating gives CASRKLSTDTQYF.

The chain couples TRBV7-9 to TRBJ2-3; possibly TRBD2 for D (5 bases). V lost 2 bases and J lost 2, with 14 bases in between. This CDR3 has 16 amino acids. Germline V lookup: CDR1 SEHNR, CDR2 FQNEAQ (reference sequence). CDR3: CASSLKSGEHTDTQYF. Here the CDR3 DNA reads TGTGCCAGCAGCTTAAAATCTGGGGAGCACACAGATACGCAGTATTTT.

V is TRBV6-1 and J is TRBJ2-7; TRBD2 matches at 10 bases. The J segment lost 3 bases and the V segment lost 3 bases, leaving 8 bases of the junction unmatched. CDR3 size: 16 residues. Germline CDR1 is MNHNS and CDR2 is SASEGT. CDR3 residues: CASSEGLAQANYEQYF. CDR3 coding DNA: TGTGCCAGCAGTGAGGGACTAGCGCAAGCAAACTACGAGCAGTACTTC.

The chain links TRBV5-1 to TRBJ2-7, with 10 bases fitting TRBD2. The junction had 8 bases not matched to a gene; V was cut back by 5 bases and J by 0 bases. CDR1 SGHRS and CDR2 YFSETQ come from the germline V gene. The CDR3 has 16 amino acids. The CDR3 loop reads CASRSGTSAASYEQYF. CDR3 nucleotides: TGCGCCAGCAGGTCAGGGACTAGCGCGGCCTCCTACGAGCAGTACTTC.

About this clone: Other DNA sequences in the same sample also yield this CDR3. The chain has TRBV7-9 and TRBJ2-5; no firm D call. The V end was cut by 5 bases, the J end by 1 base, with 8 bases between. This CDR3 region has 13 residues. The germline gives CDR1 SEHNR, CDR2 FQNEAQ (reference sequence). The CDR3 region has the DNA TGTGCCAGCAGCCCGAGTGGCCAAGAGACCCAGTACTTC. Amino acid sequence: CASSPSGQETQYF.